Listed below are T cell receptor beta chains from one sample, sequenced in a study of early stage breast cancer tumors. TCRdb's copy holds only in-frame clones and misses some; the assay was immunoSEQ multiplex PCR. The sample has roughly 48,000 clones; roughly 84% are singletons. Sample: blood. Receptors were obtained from a person aged 45 to 59 with breast cancer. Both conserved end residues are trimmed from each CDR3. The D gene is left open where the match is weak. Some rows have no size entry. The others give once, few or many, or a class for an expanded clone.

cdr3_aa clone_size d_call v_call
ASSTGGLGQGKETQY . . TRBV5-1
ASSNRGTEMPGELF once TRBD1 TRBV18
ASSIYNEQF . . TRBV7-9
ASSGDWNSYEQY . . TRBV2
ASSLESHTEAF . . TRBV27
ASSPPSNTGELF few . TRBV18
ASSLVWTDNEKLF . . TRBV11-2
ASSTGLATNEKLF . . TRBV19
ASSLASWAGGGELF . . TRBV5-1
ASSHRVNSPLH . . TRBV6-6
ASSQDFLGGGTEAF . . TRBV4-3
ASSSRLAGASHTGELF . TRBD2 TRBV5-1
ASSFTGAFRNEQF once . TRBV28
SVRTATSTDTQY few . TRBV29-1
ASSQDWGASYEQY . . TRBV4-1
ASSTAGGTEAF . TRBD1 TRBV25-1
ASSRVGLAGDTQY . TRBD2 TRBV19
ASSPLSGLQF . . TRBV11-2
ASSEAARGWSTEAF . . TRBV6-1
ASSERDRGRDTEAF . TRBD1 TRBV2
ASSRGGGRNTGELF once TRBD2 TRBV5-6
ASSQGDNSYEQY . . TRBV4-3
ASKPRAGVSTDTQY . TRBD2 TRBV6-6
ASSEGLGKWAPNYGYT . . TRBV2
ASSFTGNSPLH few . TRBV19
ASSFPPGTGELF . . TRBV27
ASSIDREFNYGYT . . TRBV19
ASRPRTSTDTQY once . TRBV28
ASRPVGTPYNEQF . . TRBV19
SAGPLTGQGIEKLF . TRBD1 TRBV29-1
ASSKAGDRVYEQY . . TRBV21-1
ASSLSGLQGMNTEAF . . TRBV28
ASSPNLQGIETQY once TRBD1 TRBV27
ASSLADPGVSGNTIY . . TRBV5-1
ASSLQRGGGDTQY . TRBD2 TRBV5-1
ASSVMGGINEKLF . . TRBV7-2
ASREQGEWTEAF . TRBD1 TRBV6-5
ASSLAGFDEHTIY few . TRBV5-6
ASSFENTGELF few . TRBV5-1